What follows are 13 T cell receptor beta chains derived from one specimen sequenced in a study of blood T cell repertoires in COVID-19. Sequenced by immunoSEQ multiplex PCR; TCRdb stores in-frame clones only, minus some. The table has around 450,000 clones, roughly 90% seen once. The material sequenced was peripheral blood. All receptors derive from a woman under 40 with acute or convalescent COVID-19.

This chain links TRBV6-2 or TRBV6-3 with TRBJ1-5; D is undetermined. The V gene's germline CDR1 is MNHEY and CDR2 SVGEGT. V was shortened by 2 bases and J by 5 bases, with 7 bases between the two germline ends. The CDR3 length is 13 residues. Here the CDR3 DNA reads TGTGCCAGCAGTTACACACAACATCAGCCCCAGCATTTT. It yields the protein CASSYTQHQPQHF.

V gene TRBV5-1 combines with J gene TRBJ2-5, with TRBD1 matching 7 bases. The CDR3 runs 13 residues. The V segment lost 4 bases and the J segment 4 bases; nucleotides outside the gene matches: 4. Germline loops: CDR1 SGHRS, CDR2 YFSETQ. CDR3 bases: TGCGCCAGCAGCGACACAGGGGTAGAGACCCAGTACTTC. Amino acids: CASSDTGVETQYF. The entire variable domain, with the rest obtained from reference TRBV5-1 and TRBJ2-5, is as follows: KAGVTQTPRYLIKTRGQQVTLSCSPISGHRSVSWYQQTPGQGLQFLFEYFSETQRNKGNFPGRFSGRQFSNSRSEMNVSTLELGDSALYLCASSDTGVETQYFGPGTRLLVL.

The V and J genes are TRBV12-3 or TRBV12-4 and TRBJ1-1; TRBD1 matches 9 bases. CDR3 length: 13 amino acids. Unmatched junction bases numbered 3, after V lost 6 bases and J lost 4 bases. The CDR3 DNA sequence: TGTGCCAGCAGCCGGGACAGGGCCACTGAAGCTTTCTTT. Translating gives CASSRDRATEAFF.

This clone was counted at least ten times. This sequence joins TRBV5-4 and TRBJ1-1; maybe TRBD1 (5 bases). This CDR3 comprises 15 residues. V was shortened by 1 base and J by 5 bases, with 15 bases between the two germline ends. Germline CDR1 and CDR2: SGHNT and YYREEE (reference sequence). This CDR3 is CASSLSRGGGTEAFF. CDR3 sequence (DNA): TGTGCCAGCAGCTTGTCACGGGGGGGAGGGACTGAAGCTTTCTTT.

J is TRBJ1-3 and V is TRBV9, with D hard to call. The germline V gene has CDR1 SGDLS and CDR2 YYNGEE. CDR3 length equals 14 residues. V shed 4 bases and J shed 0 bases, with 8 bases lying between them. The CDR3 is CASSTSYSGNTIYF. CDR3 bases: TGTGCCAGCAGCACGAGCTACTCTGGAAACACCATATATTTT.

The CDR3 nucleotides read TGTGCCTGGAGTAAAGGGACAGGGGGCTACGAGCAGTACTTC. The encoded protein is CAWSKGTGGYEQYF. The chain is built from TRBV30 and TRBJ2-7; 11 bases are shared with TRBD1. V lost 2 bases, J lost 3 bases, and 3 bases stayed unmatched. CDR3 length: 14 residues. Per germline, CDR1 GTSNPN and CDR2 SVGIG (reference sequence). Combining the CDR3 with reference TRBV30 and TRBJ2-7 gives the whole variable domain SQTIHQWPATLVQPVGSPLSLECTVEGTSNPNLYWYRQAAGRGLQLLFYSVGIGQISSEVPQNLSASRPQDRQFILSSKKLLLSDSGFYLCAWSKGTGGYEQYFGPGTRLTVT.

This clone was counted a single time. DNA of the CDR3: TGTGCCTGGACCGGGGTCCCCTATAATTCACCCCTCCACTTT. This codes for CAWTGVPYNSPLHF. This chain joins TRBV30 and TRBJ1-6; D is ambiguous. The CDR3 contains 14 residues. Germline lookup yields CDR1 GTSNPN and CDR2 SVGIG (reference sequence). V was cut by 4 bases and J by 2 bases, with 9 bases left in between. Complete variable domain (other parts from reference TRBV30 and TRBJ1-6): SQTIHQWPATLVQPVGSPLSLECTVEGTSNPNLYWYRQAAGRGLQLLFYSVGIGQISSEVPQNLSASRPQDRQFILSSKKLLLSDSGFYLCAWTGVPYNSPLHFGNGTRLTVT.

The chain uses TRBV5-4 and TRBJ2-3; 7 bases map to TRBD2. CDR3 length equals 14 residues. V lost 1 base, J lost 1 base, and 0 bases stayed unmatched. The germline V gene encodes CDR1 SGHNT and CDR2 YYREEE (reference sequence). The DNA of the CDR3 is TGTGCCAGCAGCTTGCGGGGGGGCACAGATACGCAGTATTTT. The encoded protein is CASSLRGGTDTQYF.

The chain has TRBV3-1 (or the pseudogene TRBV3-2) and TRBJ1-5; TRBD1 agrees at 7 bases. CDR1 and CDR2 from the germline V gene are LGHDT and YNNKEL (reference sequence). J lost 4 bases, V lost 3 bases, and 0 bases had no gene match. This CDR3 has 13 amino acids. The chain's CDR3 is CASSQDRNQPQHF. In DNA, the CDR3 is TGTGCCAGCAGCCAGGACAGGAATCAGCCCCAGCATTTT.

The CDR3 DNA reads TGCGCCAGCAGCAGGACAGGGGGCGACTCCTACGAGCAGTACTTC. Amino acid sequence: CASSRTGGDSYEQYF. V gene TRBV5-1 combines with J gene TRBJ2-7; 11 nucleotides match TRBD1. The V and J ends lost 4 bases and 0 bases, in that order; junction bases with no gene match: 3. Germline V lookup: CDR1 SGHRS, CDR2 YFSETQ. This CDR3 is built from 15 residues.

The chain uses TRBV19 and TRBJ2-3, with 14 positions matching TRBD2. The V segment lost 6 bases and the J segment 5 bases; nucleotides outside the gene matches: 7. The CDR3 has 16 residues. Germline V gives CDR1 LNHDA, CDR2 SQIVND (reference sequence). CDR3 in amino acids: CASRNPGLAGEDTQYF. CDR3 in DNA: TGTGCCAGTAGAAATCCGGGACTAGCGGGGGAAGATACGCAGTATTTT.

This clone was seen just once. V usage is TRBV27 and J usage is TRBJ1-1, with D possibly matching TRBD1 (5 bases). The germline CDR1 and CDR2 sequences are MNHEY and SMNVEV (reference sequence). V shed 6 bases and J shed 5 bases, with 16 bases lying between them. This CDR3 is 14 amino acids long. The CDR3 DNA follows: TGTGCCAGCAGCACGGTCGGGGGAGTAACTGAAGCTTTCTTT. Its translation is CASSTVGGVTEAFF.

The rearrangement uses TRBV19 and TRBJ2-5; a weak D match, TRBD1 (6 bases). Germline V CDR1 and CDR2: LNHDA, SQIVND (reference sequence). This CDR3 has 13 amino acids. The germline V and J ends were trimmed by 6 bases and 2 bases, with 10 bases remaining between them. CDR3 DNA: TGTGCCAGTAGCAGGACAGAACAAGAGACCCAGTACTTC. It specifies CASSRTEQETQYF.